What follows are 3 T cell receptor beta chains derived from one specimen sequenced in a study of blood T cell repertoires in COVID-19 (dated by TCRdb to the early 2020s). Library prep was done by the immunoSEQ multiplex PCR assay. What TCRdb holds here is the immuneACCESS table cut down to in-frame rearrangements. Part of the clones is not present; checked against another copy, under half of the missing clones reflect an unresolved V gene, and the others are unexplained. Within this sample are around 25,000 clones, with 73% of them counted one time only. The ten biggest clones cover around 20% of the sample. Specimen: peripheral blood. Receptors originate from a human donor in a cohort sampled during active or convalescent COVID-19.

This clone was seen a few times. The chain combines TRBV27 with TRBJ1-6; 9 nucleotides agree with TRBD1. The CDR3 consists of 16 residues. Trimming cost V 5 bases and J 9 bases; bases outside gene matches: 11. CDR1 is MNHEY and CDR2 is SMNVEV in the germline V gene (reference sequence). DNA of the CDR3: TGTGCCAGCAGTGCCTACGACAGGGGGGCTGCTTCACCCCTCCACTTT. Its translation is CASSAYDRGAASPLHF.

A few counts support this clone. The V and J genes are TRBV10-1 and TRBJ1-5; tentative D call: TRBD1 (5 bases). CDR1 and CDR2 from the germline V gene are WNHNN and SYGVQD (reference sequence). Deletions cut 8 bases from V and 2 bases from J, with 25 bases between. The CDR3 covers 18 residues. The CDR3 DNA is TGCGCCAGCCCCTGGGGGGACGGGGTGTTAGGTGGCAATCAGCCCCAGCATTTT. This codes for CASPWGDGVLGGNQPQHF.

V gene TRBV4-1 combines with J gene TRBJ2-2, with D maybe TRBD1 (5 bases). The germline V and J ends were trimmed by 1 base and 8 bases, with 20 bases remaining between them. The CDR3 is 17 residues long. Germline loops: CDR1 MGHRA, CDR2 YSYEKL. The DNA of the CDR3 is TGCGCCAGCAGCCAAGTTAATATGGGGCTTCGGCGAGGGGAGCTGTTTTTT. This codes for CASSQVNMGLRRGELFF.